This passage covers 26 T cell receptor beta chains from one sample sequenced in a study of graft-versus-host responses after intestinal transplantation. Processing of graft tissue released intraepithelial and lamina propria lymphocytes. TCRdb's table, derived via immunoSEQ multiplex PCR, lists solely in-frame clones and lacks some. The table shows about 22,000 clones, with roughly 72% occurring only once. This specimen was ileum tissue, taken 12 days after intestinal transplant. Receptor source: a human patient who received an intestinal transplant, so some T cells may come from the graft donor.

The J gene is TRBJ2-2, the V gene TRBV6-1; D call uncertain. With 0 bases removed from V and 0 bases from J, the gap between germline ends came to 11 bases. CDR1 MNHNS and CDR2 SASEGT come from the germline V gene. The CDR3 length is 17 residues. In DNA form, the CDR3 reads TGTGCCAGCAGTGAAGCGCGGTTGCGTTCGAACACCGGGGAGCTGTTTTTT. Translated: CASSEARLRSNTGELFF.

V is TRBV5-4 and J is TRBJ2-2; D is possibly TRBD2 (5 bases). The CDR3 spans 15 residues. V was cut by 1 base and J by 1 base, with 8 bases left in between. Germline V CDR1 and CDR2: SGHNT, YYREEE (reference sequence). CDR3 region: CASSLWERNTGELFF. CDR3 coding DNA: TGTGCCAGCAGCTTGTGGGAGAGGAACACCGGGGAGCTGTTTTTT.

The V call is TRBV18, the J call TRBJ2-5; D call uncertain. This CDR3 contains 14 residues. The V and J ends lost 6 bases and 5 bases respectively, with 16 bases between them. Germline V gives CDR1 KGHSH, CDR2 LQKENI. The CDR3 loop reads CASSPLEVVETQYF. The CDR3 DNA sequence: TGTGCCAGCTCCCCTCTAGAAGTGGTTGAGACCCAGTACTTC.

V usage is TRBV18 and J usage is TRBJ1-1; TRBD1 might be the D (5 bases). The CDR3 contains 15 residues. CDR1 is KGHSH and CDR2 is LQKENI in the germline V gene. Trimming left V 3 bases short and J 4 bases short, with 15 bases between. Here the CDR3 DNA reads TGTGCCAGCTCACCCGTAGGACAACATATCACTGAAGCTTTCTTT. This codes for CASSPVGQHITEAFF. The full variable domain, rest sourced from reference TRBV18 and TRBJ1-1, is NAGVMQNPRHLVRRRGQEARLRCSPMKGHSHVYWYRQLPEEGLKFMVYLQKENIIDESGMPKERFSAEFPKEGPSILRIQQVVRGDSAAYFCASSPVGQHITEAFFGQGTRLTVV.

This clone has just one count. This chain connects TRBV6-1 to TRBJ2-7, with D perhaps matching TRBD2 (6 bases). V gave up 11 bases and J gave up 3 bases, with 23 bases separating them. In germline, CDR1 is MNHNS, CDR2 SASEGT. The CDR3 sequence is 15 residues long. CDR3 sequence reads: CAGAREPDLGYEQYF. CDR3 DNA: TGTGCCGGCGCCCGGGAGCCGGACCTGGGCTACGAGCAGTACTTC.

CDR3 sequence (DNA): TGTGCCAGCAGCGCCAGGGGATCTCACACTGAAGCTTTCTTT. This encodes CASSARGSHTEAFF. The J gene is TRBJ1-1, the V gene TRBV9, with D tentatively TRBD1 (6 bases). V dropped 3 bases and J dropped 3 bases, with 12 bases sitting between them. This CDR3 has 14 residues. Germline V gene sequence: CDR1 SGDLS, CDR2 YYNGEE.

The chain combines TRBV7-9 with TRBJ2-1; weak D call: TRBD2 (6 bases). There are 14 residues in the CDR3. Trimming removed 8 bases from V and 2 bases from J, with 13 bases in between. Germline V CDR1 and CDR2: SEHNR, FQNEAQ (reference sequence). CDR3 in amino acids: CASFGGDPYNEQFF. The CDR3 DNA is TGTGCCAGCTTTGGCGGGGACCCCTACAATGAGCAGTTCTTC.

V and J are TRBV7-2 and TRBJ1-3; D gene unclear. The CDR3 extends over 15 amino acids. V lost 5 bases and J lost 0, with 11 bases in between. Per the germline V gene, CDR1 is SGHTA and CDR2 is FQGNSA. CDR3 sequence (DNA): TGTGCCAGCAGCCATGGGCCAAGCTCTGGAAACACCATATATTTT. It yields the protein CASSHGPSSGNTIYF.

J is TRBJ2-7 and V is TRBV28; 12 bases line up with TRBD2. CDR3 length: 18 amino acids. Per the germline V gene, CDR1 is MDHEN and CDR2 is SYDVKM. V lost 7 bases and J lost 2; bases outside the gene matches: 15. The CDR3 sequence: CASTEPTSGRKGAYEQYF. In nucleotides, the CDR3 is TGTGCCAGCACCGAACCGACTAGCGGGAGAAAGGGGGCCTACGAGCAGTACTTC.

J is TRBJ2-7 and V is TRBV5-1; TRBD2 is a possible D gene (6 bases). This CDR3 contains 15 residues. V was trimmed by 4 bases and J by 0 bases, leaving 14 bases between them. Germline V gene sequence: CDR1 SGHRS, CDR2 YFSETQ. In DNA form, the CDR3 reads TGCGCCAGCAGCCCCGGTGGGGGGAGCTCCTACGAGCAGTACTTC. This translates into CASSPGGGSSYEQYF. The variable domain in full, completed from reference TRBV5-1 and TRBJ2-7, reads KAGVTQTPRYLIKTRGQQVTLSCSPISGHRSVSWYQQTPGQGLQFLFEYFSETQRNKGNFPGRFSGRQFSNSRSEMNVSTLELGDSALYLCASSPGGGSSYEQYFGPGTRLTVT.

This clone was counted a few times. The rearrangement links TRBV5-4 to TRBJ2-1; D gene ambiguous. Germline CDR1 reads SGHNT; CDR2 reads YYREEE (reference sequence). The ends were cut back, 2 bases at V and 6 bases at J, with 6 bases in the middle. This CDR3 spans 12 amino acids. The CDR3 is CASSFSVNEQFF. The CDR3 region has the DNA TGTGCCAGCAGCTTCTCGGTCAATGAGCAGTTCTTC.

The chain has TRBV29-1 and TRBJ2-7; tentative D call: TRBD1 (6 bases). The CDR3 extends over 11 amino acids. Deletions cut 4 bases from V and 2 bases from J, with 6 bases between. Germline V gives CDR1 SQVTM, CDR2 ANQGSEA. CDR3 sequence (DNA): TGCAGCGTTGCAGGGGCCTACGAGCAGTACTTC. This codes for CSVAGAYEQYF.

The J gene is TRBJ1-1, the V gene TRBV9; D not certain. Deletions cut 2 bases from V and 1 base from J, with 9 bases between. The CDR3 totals 14 residues. Germline V lookup: CDR1 SGDLS, CDR2 YYNGEE. The CDR3 loop reads CASSVGLKNTEAFF. In DNA form, the CDR3 reads TGTGCCAGCAGCGTCGGTCTGAAGAACACTGAAGCTTTCTTT.

The gene calls are TRBV11-2 and TRBJ2-2; D is unclear. V was shortened by 4 bases and J by 6 bases, with 6 bases between the two germline ends. CDR3 length: 12 amino acids. Looked up from germline, CDR1 is SGHAT and CDR2 is FQNNGV. In DNA, the CDR3 is TGTGCCAGCAGCTCAAGCCCCGGGGAGCTGTTTTTT. As protein: CASSSSPGELFF.

The rearrangement links TRBV6-6 to TRBJ1-1; no firm D call. The CDR3 is 15 amino acids. V was trimmed by 10 bases and J by 1 base, leaving 19 bases between them. From germline, CDR1 is MNHNY and CDR2 SVGAGI (reference sequence). The CDR3 coding sequence is TGTGCCACTAGAACGAGGTGGGAGGGGAACACTGAAGCTTTCTTT. This gives the protein CATRTRWEGNTEAFF.

V and J are TRBV5-1 and TRBJ2-5; D perhaps matches TRBD2 (6 bases). The V gene lost 3 bases and the J gene lost 1 base, with 10 bases spanning the gap. The germline V gene has CDR1 SGHRS and CDR2 YFSETQ. This CDR3 spans 14 amino acids. The CDR3 DNA sequence: TGCGCCAGCAGCTCCGCGGGAACCCAAGAGACCCAGTACTTC. Translating gives CASSSAGTQETQYF.

This clone was seen more than once but under ten times. The genes are TRBV2 and TRBJ1-1, with D perhaps matching TRBD1 (6 bases). The germline V gene has CDR1 SNHLY and CDR2 FYNNEI. CDR3 length: 11 residues. Trimming pared 11 bases from V and 7 bases from J, leaving 14 bases between. CDR3 coding DNA: TGTGCCGGTGAGGGACACCTTGAAGCTTTCTTT. Protein sequence: CAGEGHLEAFF. The full variable domain, completed using reference TRBV2 and TRBJ1-1, is EPEVTQTPSHQVTQMGQEVILRCVPISNHLYFYWYRQILGQKVEFLVSFYNNEISEKSEIFDDQFSVERPDGSNFTLKIRSTKLEDSAMYFCAGEGHLEAFFGQGTRLTVV.

The CDR3 DNA sequence: TGTGCCTGGAGTGGTCTCCTCGGGGAGACCCAGTACTTC. This gives the protein CAWSGLLGETQYF. The rearrangement uses TRBV30 and TRBJ2-5; D unresolved. V was trimmed by 1 base and J by 5 bases, leaving 11 bases between them. The CDR3 loop spans 13 amino acids. Germline V gene data show CDR1 as GTSNPN and CDR2 as SVGIG (reference sequence).

V usage is TRBV7-2 and J usage is TRBJ1-4, with D maybe TRBD1 (6 bases). Germline CDR1 is SGHTA and CDR2 is FQGNSA. Trimming removed 5 bases from V and 7 bases from J, with 11 bases in between. CDR3 length: 13 residues. The CDR3 protein is CASSTQTGEKLFF. The CDR3 DNA reads as TGTGCCAGCAGCACTCAGACAGGTGAAAAACTGTTTTTT.

This rearrangement joins TRBV5-6 to TRBJ2-1, with 8 positions matching TRBD2. Germline V gene data show CDR1 as SGHDT and CDR2 as YYEEEE. This CDR3 has 16 residues. After removal of 4 bases from V and 8 bases from J, the junction contained 14 bases not matched to a gene. The DNA of the CDR3 is TGTGCCAGCAGCCTGGTCGGGTCGGGAGGGCCTTATGAGCAGTTCTTC. This sequence encodes CASSLVGSGGPYEQFF.

In the case of this clone: Other DNA sequences in the sample encode the same CDR3. The chain uses TRBV19 and TRBJ2-3, with 7 bases fitting TRBD2. Germline CDR1 LNHDA, CDR2 SQIVND (reference sequence). CDR3 size: 15 residues. Trimming took 3 bases from V and 1 from J; bases not matched to a gene: 4. CDR3 protein: CASSIGAGGTDTQYF. CDR3 bases: TGTGCCAGTAGTATTGGGGCGGGAGGCACAGATACGCAGTATTTT.

In its sample, this clone was seen a few times. Other nucleotide sequences from this sample produce the same CDR3. Here the CDR3 reads CSTGSSYEQYF. DNA of the CDR3: TGCAGCACAGGTTCCTCCTACGAGCAGTACTTC. The rearrangement uses TRBV20-1 and TRBJ2-7, with D possibly matching TRBD1 (5 bases). Germline CDR1 DFQATT, CDR2 SNEGSKA (reference sequence). This CDR3 spans 11 amino acids.

Comments on this clone: In the same sample, other DNA sequences code for this CDR3. This rearrangement joins TRBV29-1 to TRBJ1-5; D uncertain. The CDR3 has 12 residues. Deletions cut 4 bases from V and 7 bases from J, with 11 bases between. Germline CDR1 and CDR2: SQVTM and ANQGSEA. CDR3 nucleotide sequence: TGCAGCGTTGTGGAGGGAGGGCAGCCCCAGCATTTT. It codes for CSVVEGGQPQHF.

J is TRBJ1-2 and V is TRBV19; D is ambiguous. Germline V gene lookup returns CDR1 LNHDA and CDR2 SQIVND (reference sequence). With 1 base removed from V and 8 bases from J, the gap between germline ends came to 11 bases. This CDR3 region has 13 residues. Here the CDR3 reads CASSIGLHIGYTF. CDR3 DNA sequence: TGTGCCAGTAGTATAGGTTTGCACATCGGCTACACCTTC.

J is TRBJ2-3 and V is TRBV9, with D possibly being TRBD2 (7 bases). Germline lookup yields CDR1 SGDLS and CDR2 YYNGEE. V was cut by 2 bases and J by 0 bases, with 10 bases left in between. This CDR3 has 15 amino acids. In DNA, the CDR3 is TGTGCCAGCAGCGTGCGGGGGCCGAGCACAGATACGCAGTATTTT. Translated: CASSVRGPSTDTQYF.

The chain has TRBV7-9 and TRBJ1-1; maybe TRBD1 (5 bases). This CDR3 is 15 amino acids long. V was clipped by 5 bases and J by 6 bases, with 19 bases between them. In germline, CDR1 is SEHNR, CDR2 FQNEAQ (reference sequence). As DNA, the CDR3 is TGTGCCAGCAGCCAACCGGTAGGGCCAGGGCCTGAAGCTTTCTTT. This codes for CASSQPVGPGPEAFF.